The sequence of this T cell receptor (beta chain) was determined in a study of cytomegalovirus exposure and HLA in healthy donors listed by TCRdb under 2017. About the full investigation: According to an earlier analysis of around 600 of the donors, roughly 180 million T cells yielded 90 million to 130 million unique TCR beta sequences and approximately 300 Gb of sequence data. About 310 gigabases of sequencing data and approximately 85 million unique TCR sequences were included in an early release covering roughly 600 HLA-typed donors. Of the 350 to 450 genotyped donors, roughly 76% were placed in the genetic ancestry cluster associated with self-reported Caucasian donors. The study aimed to test whether cataloging public T cell receptors could reveal signatures of past pathogen exposure. The T cell repertoires of under 750 subjects were profiled by immunosequencing and related to cytomegalovirus serostatus. In addition to the first cohort of around 670 subjects, a separate validation cohort of approximately 130 different subjects was used. The study combined high-throughput TCR immunosequencing, statistical association of individual TCRs with disease status, and machine learning to predict cytomegalovirus infection status. A later analysis re-examined previously published TCR beta repertoires from roughly 720 donors and added high-resolution HLA genotyping to investigate patterns of TCR occurrence. In the later analysis, no new phenotypic data were used to find candidate immune exposures; instead, reliance was placed on TCR beta sequences and their occurrence across donors. To decide whether each TCR beta V gene segment behaved as functional or pseudogenic, an earlier analysis of fewer than 750 of the donors relied on high-throughput TCR beta sequencing. Alongside the repertoire data, information on donor age, sex, ethnicity and CMV serostatus was compiled. Genome-wide SNP genotypes for about three fifths of the roughly 670 donors were used in a later genetic analysis, which treated that subset as a discovery cohort. All discovery cohort repertoires had been generated using a single sequencing platform. HLA typing included class I and class II loci at four-digit resolution. The number of typed donors differed by locus: 629-630 for A, B, C, DRB1 and DQB1; some 500 for DQA1; 606 for DPA1; and 400 to 480 for DPB1. Roughly five DR-DQ haplotypes were handled as single units for association and clustering, since linkage in the cohort was strong. Among about 400 genotyped donors of the cohort, an average of about 220,000 unique TCR beta nucleotide sequences was sequenced per donor, of which 15% to 20% were non-productive.

To note about this clone: The specificity of this receptor is unknown. Qualities for individual bases were not recorded, and no much larger clone is one base off.

Preparation of the library involved the immunoSEQ multiplex PCR assay. For the multiplex PCR, a mixture combining 60 forward primers for TCR Vbeta segments and 13 reverse primers for TCR Jbeta segments was used. Amplification of the CDR3 region of rearranged TCR beta genes was performed with a multiplex PCR assay on genomic DNA. Amplified TCR beta libraries were sequenced as 87-base-pair reads on the Illumina HiSeq System. As for how the authors treated the data: Across the roughly 670 repertoires, a later analysis counted some 81 million unique TCR beta chains, 9.5 million to 12 million of which were shared by at least two donors. Raw reads were error-corrected and collapsed into unique sequences with a nearest-neighbor algorithm that merged closely related sequences to remove PCR and sequencing errors. V, D and J gene segments were assigned by aligning CDR3 sequences to IMGT reference sequences. For a sequence to be retained, at least a six-nucleotide match to both a V gene segment and a J gene segment was required. Rearrangements were called productive when the CDR3 lacked stop codons and stayed in frame with V and J; all others were non-productive. CDR3 was defined by IMGT convention, running from the second conserved V-encoded cysteine to the conserved J-encoded phenylalanine. In an earlier analysis of 550 to 650 of the donors, sequences lacking an unambiguous match to a single V gene segment were excluded. An earlier analysis of just under 600 of the donors called V segments functional above 56.7% productive rearrangements and segregating when the between-donor standard deviation exceeded 5%. To diagnose cytomegalovirus status from the catalog of TCR beta chain sequences, a statistical classification framework was built. A later analysis assigned V and J genes by comparing TCR nucleotide sequences with IMGT/GENE-DB human TR gene sequences. The TCRdist pipeline was used in a later analysis to assign CDR3 sequences and most-parsimonious VDJ recombination scenarios. In a later analysis, each TCR beta chain was defined by its CDR3 amino acid sequence together with its V-gene family, and reads lacking a unique V-gene family were excluded. In a later analysis, around 600 highly shared, low-generation-probability nucleotide sequences were removed to address suspected cross-contamination and a sequencing artifact. In a later analysis, a clonal expansion index for each public chain was calculated from normalized within-repertoire ranks of inferred template counts. In a later analysis, generation probabilities were computed using a VDJ recombination model fitted to out-of-frame rearrangements, and the results were checked against IGoR. A later analysis scored TCR-TCR, TCR-HLA and TCR-CMV co-occurrence with hypergeometric tests, applying a repertoire-size bias correction to TCR pairs. False discovery rates were estimated in a later analysis by permuting HLA or CMV assignments 20 times. In a later analysis, co-occurring TCRs were grouped with DBSCAN, and TCRdist sequence similarity was added when clustering was performed within HLA-allele-positive subsets. For co-occurrence clustering, repertoires with fewer than 30,000 or more than 120,000 public chains were excluded, along with five repertoires with anomalous nucleotide sharing. TCRdb stores this immuneACCESS table with in-frame sequences only. Part of the clones is absent; in the studies checked, under half of the shortfall reflects unresolved V genes, and no reason is known for the rest. V, J and clone size are taken as reported in that table, and D and trimming were inferred from the DNA itself. The sample table contains under 150,000 clones; only one count was recorded for about 84% of them. The ten biggest clones cover about 1% of the sample.

The cohort was made up of roughly 670 healthy bone marrow donors. All cohort members were sampled while nominally healthy, although unrecorded immune exposures were likely present. The donor was CMV seronegative and belonged to the group of more than 300 seronegative cohort members. Every donor gave a peripheral blood sample, and the peripheral blood mononuclear cells from that sample were used for TCR beta sequencing. The Qiagen DNeasy Blood Extraction Kit was used to extract genomic DNA from the blood cell samples. From its cysteine to its phenylalanine, the CDR3 spans 12 amino acids. Of the read, only the CDR3 DNA is kept; its 36 bases are in frame from base 1. V has 7 bases trimmed and J has 4 bases trimmed; junction bases matching no gene number 2. CDR1 MNHEY and CDR2 SVGAGI were looked up in the germline V gene. What the study reported, not specific to this receptor: The 87-base-pair reads could not distinguish some IMGT-functional V segments, including TRBV6-2 and TRBV6-3, so those segments were excluded. In a later genetic analysis, fewer N-insertions in productive TCRs were reported among donors in an Asian-associated ancestry cluster than the roughly 640-donor mean. Because some donors lacked HLA typing at each locus, the association tests relied only on the typed subset. A later analysis found that most CMV-associated TCR beta chains appeared HLA-restricted, with HLA associations seemingly driven largely by CMV exposure. Most TCR sequences were observed very rarely across donors, whereas some public TCRs were present in many individuals. Correlated functional status among segregating V segments might be attributable to linkage disequilibrium, but an unknown experimental factor could not be ruled out. A cluster of highly shared sequence variants was judged likely to represent a technical artifact of the sequencing pipeline. Cytomegalovirus status was reported to be diagnosed by the classifier with high specificity and sensitivity in both the original and validation cohorts. According to a later analysis, TCR association rates differed among HLA loci, with DRB1 alleles showing the most associated TCRs and HLA-C alleles showing the fewest. The earlier analysis of about 600 of the donors excluded approximately 17 rarely observed V segments, including chromosome 9 orphons, because counts were too low. Strong co-occurrence of HLA alleles, especially DR and DQ, made assigning TCR associations to individual alleles difficult. Specific HLA alleles were associated with 15,000 to 20,000 TCR beta sequences at a false discovery rate of 0.05 in a later analysis. A later analysis reported that several top co-occurrence clusters appeared linked to parvovirus B19, influenza, CMV and Epstein-Barr virus. CMV serostatus was the only immune exposure information available for the cohort. The presence/absence analyses assumed that sequencing depth was roughly uniform across donors, and that assumption may not be true. The study gave a list of about 150 TCR beta chains associated with cytomegalovirus. In an earlier analysis of approximately 590 of the donors, most TCR beta V segments appeared in productive rearrangements about 87% or about 30% of the time, broadly matching IMGT annotations. Compared with equally common non-associated chains, HLA-associated TCR beta chains in a later analysis were more clonally expanded and had lower generation probabilities. Only TCR beta chains were sequenced in this cohort, and the absence of alpha or paired-chain data limited detectable features. The authors suggested that the approach could potentially be extended to other disease states and immunological phenotypes. A further reported finding was that TCR beta sequences accurately predicted the HLA-A and HLA-B alleles for most subjects in the first cohort. A later genetic analysis associated a missense DCLRE1C variant with V-gene and J-gene trimming of TCR beta chains, and an independent cohort replicated the association. A few of the identified cytomegalovirus-associated TCR beta chains were confirmed in vitro to be specific for cytomegalovirus antigens.

The sequence was collected from a boy between 10 and 17 years old in good health and CMV-seronegative. Sequencing was done on a sample of PBMCs. Here the chain combines TRBV6-5 and TRBJ1-2; 8 nucleotides in the junction match TRBD1. The CDR3 region has the sequence CASTGGFYGYTF. At the DNA level, the sequence is TGTGCCAGCACAGGGGGCTTCTATGGCTACACCTTC.